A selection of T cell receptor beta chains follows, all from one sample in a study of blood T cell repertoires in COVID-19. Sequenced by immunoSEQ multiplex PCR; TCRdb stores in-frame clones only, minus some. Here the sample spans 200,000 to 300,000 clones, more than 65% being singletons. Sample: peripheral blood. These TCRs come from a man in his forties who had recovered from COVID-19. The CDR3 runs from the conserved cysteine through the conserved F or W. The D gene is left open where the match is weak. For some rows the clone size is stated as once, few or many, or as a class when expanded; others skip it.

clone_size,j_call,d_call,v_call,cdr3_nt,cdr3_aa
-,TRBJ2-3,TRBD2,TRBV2,TGTGCCAGCAGTGACCGACTAGCGGGGGGGCGGGGGCAGTATTTT,CASSDRLAGGRGQYF
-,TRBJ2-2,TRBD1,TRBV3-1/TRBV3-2,TGTGCCAGCAGCCGGGACAGGGCTAACACCGGGGAGCTGTTTTTT,CASSRDRANTGELFF
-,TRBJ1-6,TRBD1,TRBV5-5,TGTGCCAGCAGCGGGACAGTATACTATTCACCCCTCCACTTT,CASSGTVYYSPLHF
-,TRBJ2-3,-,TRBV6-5,TGTGCCAGCAGTTACTCTGTTAGCGGCACAGATACGCAGTATTTT,CASSYSVSGTDTQYF
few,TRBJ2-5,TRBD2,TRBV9,TGTGCCAGCAGCGCCTTGGGACTAGCGGGTCCCGAGACCCAGTACTTC,CASSALGLAGPETQYF
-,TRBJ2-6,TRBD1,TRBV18,TGTGCCAGCTCACCCCTTGGGTGGACAGGGGCCTCTGGGGCCAACGTCCTGACTTTC,CASSPLGWTGASGANVLTF
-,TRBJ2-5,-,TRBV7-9,TGTGCCAGCAGCCCTAATCCCCCCCAGACCCAGTACTTC,CASSPNPPQTQYF
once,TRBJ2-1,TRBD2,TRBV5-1,TGCGCCAGCAGCTTGGCGCTAGCGGGGATGGATGAGCAGTTCTTC,CASSLALAGMDEQFF
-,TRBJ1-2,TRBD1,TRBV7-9,TGTGCCAGCAGCCAGGGACAGCTCTATGGCTACACCTTC,CASSQGQLYGYTF
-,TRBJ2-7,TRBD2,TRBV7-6,TGTGCCAGCAGCTTAGTGGCAACTAGCGGGAGTGAGGAGCAGTACTTC,CASSLVATSGSEEQYF
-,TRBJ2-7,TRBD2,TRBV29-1,TGCAGCGTTGAGCTTCTAGCGGGGAGCTCCTACGAGCAGTACTTC,CSVELLAGSSYEQYF
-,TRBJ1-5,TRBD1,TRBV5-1,TGCGCCAGCAGCCCGGGGGTTTCAGGGGGTGATCAGCCCCAGCATTTT,CASSPGVSGGDQPQHF
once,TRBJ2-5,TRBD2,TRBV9,TGTGCCAGCAGCGTAGTGGCGGGGGGTGAGACCCAGTACTTC,CASSVVAGGETQYF
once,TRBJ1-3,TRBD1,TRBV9,TGTGCCAGCAGCAAGAACAGGGGCGGAAACACCATATATTTT,CASSKNRGGNTIYF
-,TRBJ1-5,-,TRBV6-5,TGTGCCAGCGGCGACAGTTTTCAGCCCCAGCATTTT,CASGDSFQPQHF
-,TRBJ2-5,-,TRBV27,TGTGCCTCATTAGACAGGCAAGAGACCCAGTACTTC,CASLDRQETQYF
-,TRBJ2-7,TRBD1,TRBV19,TGTGCCAGTAGCAAAGGAGGACAGGGTATCTACGAGCAGTACTTC,CASSKGGQGIYEQYF
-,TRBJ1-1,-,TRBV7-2,TGTGCCAGCAGCTTAGCACGAGTTCGCACTGAAGCTTTCTTT,CASSLARVRTEAFF
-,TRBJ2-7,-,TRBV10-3,TGTGCCATCAGTGAGGACTCCAGGGCCTACGAGCAGTACTTC,CAISEDSRAYEQYF
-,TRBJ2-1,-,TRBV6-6,TGTGCCAGCAGTTACTCGCAGGATACCGCTGAGCAGTTCTTC,CASSYSQDTAEQFF
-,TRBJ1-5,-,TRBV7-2,TGTGCCAGCAGTTTACAGGAATCCGGCAATCAGCCCCAGCATTTT,CASSLQESGNQPQHF
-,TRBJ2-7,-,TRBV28,TGTGCCAGCAGCCCCCCGAGGGGGGGGGCCTCCTACGAGCAGTACTTC,CASSPPRGGASYEQYF
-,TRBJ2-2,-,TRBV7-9,TGTGCCAGCAGCCCGGACAAGATAATCGGGGAGCTGTTTTTT,CASSPDKIIGELFF
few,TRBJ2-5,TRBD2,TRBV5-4,TGTGCCAGCAGCCTGGGGCGGGGGGACGGGACGAGGGAGACCCAGTACTTC,CASSLGRGDGTRETQYF
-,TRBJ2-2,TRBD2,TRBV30,TGTGCCTGGGCAGCGGGGGGGTACACCGGGGAGCTGTTTTTT,CAWAAGGYTGELFF
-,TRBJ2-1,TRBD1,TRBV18,TGTGCCAGCTCCAGCTTGGGACAGGGGGCCGGGAGCTCCTACAATGAGCAGTTCTTC,CASSSLGQGAGSSYNEQFF
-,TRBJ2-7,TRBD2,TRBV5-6,TGTGCCAGCAGCTTAGAAGGACTAGCGGGAGTCTACGAGCAGTACTTC,CASSLEGLAGVYEQYF
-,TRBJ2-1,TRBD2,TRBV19,TGTGCCAGTAGTATGAGGCTAGCGGGAGAGGAGCAGTTCTTC,CASSMRLAGEEQFF
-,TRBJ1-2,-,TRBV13,TGTGCCAGCAGCAGGGAGGGGGTCCCCTATGGCTACACCTTC,CASSREGVPYGYTF
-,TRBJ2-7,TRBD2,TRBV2,TGTGCCAGCAGGGGGACTAGCGGATCCTACGAGCAGTACTTC,CASRGTSGSYEQYF
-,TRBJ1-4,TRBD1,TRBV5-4,TGTGCCAGCAGCTCCGGGACAGGGAACGAAAAACTGTTTTTT,CASSSGTGNEKLFF
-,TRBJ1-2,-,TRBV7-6,TGTGCCAGCAGCTCCGGGGGTGGCTACACCTTC,CASSSGGGYTF
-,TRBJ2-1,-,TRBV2,TGTGCCAGCGTAGGCAGCGGGCGATACAATGAGCAGTTCTTC,CASVGSGRYNEQFF
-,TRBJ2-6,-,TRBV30,TGTGCCTGGAATCGGCCGGGGGGGGCCAACGTCCTGACTTTC,CAWNRPGGANVLTF
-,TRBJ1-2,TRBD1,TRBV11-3,TGTGCCAGCAGCTCCTCTGGACAGGGGGGGCCGCATAACTATGGCTACACCTTC,CASSSSGQGGPHNYGYTF